This TCR beta chain was obtained from a study of shared clonotypes between healthy human individuals. Study-level background: The donor pool was made up of a couple of women and a few men aged 18 to 49. Points from the study as a whole: Naive subsets typically showed greater estimated richness than memory subsets.

The study ran the assay at deep level. When replicate PCRs were run on sorted subsets, they used about 220 ng DNA, around 33,000 T cell genomes. Produced via immunoSEQ multiplex PCR; TCRdb's table is partial and in-frame only. The data hold about 2.1 million clones, with about 94% observed a single time. Germline CDR1 reads SEHNR; CDR2 reads FQNEAQ (reference sequence). Trimming left V 1 base short and J 3 bases short, with 7 bases between. The length of the CDR3 is 14 residues. The naive CD8 subset, CD45RO-negative cells positively selected for CCR7, excluded terminally differentiated effector memory CD45RA+ cells. About this clone: The antigen is unknown.

This chain connects TRBV7-9 to TRBJ1-5; D unresolved. The sequence derives from a man between 18 and 35 years old in good health. Some clones in this sample may be carry-over from other donors' samples. Sequencing was carried out using naive CD8+ T cells from PBMCs. The CDR3 loop reads CASSLVGPNQPQHF. The CDR3 DNA reads TGTGCCAGCAGCTTAGTTGGGCCCAATCAGCCCCAGCATTTT. Full variable domain (outside the CDR3, taken from reference TRBV7-9 and TRBJ1-5): DTGVSQNPRHKITKRGQNVTFRCDPISEHNRLYWYRQTLGQGPEFLTYFQNEAQLEKSRLLSDRFSAERPKGSFSTLEIQRTEQGDSAMYLCASSLVGPNQPQHFGDGTRLSIL.